Below, one T cell receptor beta chain is given with its context. There is no known antigen for this receptor. The record has no base qualities; no much larger clone is one base away. This sample was taken from a study of shared clonotypes between healthy human individuals (TCRdb year 2020). Describing the broader study: The cohort included a few men and a couple of women between 18 and 49 years of age. For each donor, CD4 naive and CD4 memory were each run on three plates, CD8 naive on two plates, and CD8 memory on one plate. The study deeply sequenced blood TCR repertoires of five healthy adults to estimate repertoire size and the extent of clonotype sharing between individuals. To increase sequencing depth and limit assay-specific biases, TCR repertoire library preparation and sequencing were carried out by different laboratories using diverse techniques. Each donor's leukapheresis produced roughly between roughly 0.85 and 10 billion PBMCs. Paper-wide results and their limitations: Estimated clonotype richness was generally larger for naive than for memory subsets. Pairwise subsampling led to the expectation that sequencing depth would affect the degree of clonotype sharing among donors. About 5% of naive CD4, around 4% of naive CD8, roughly 2.4% of memory CD4, and 0.4% of memory CD8 clonotypes were shared across several donors. Sampling was restricted to blood, and TCR repertoires in tissue are likely to differ from TCR repertoires in blood. Compared with non-shared clonotypes, clonotypes shared by all four sorted-subset donors had higher generation probabilities. Even with the large sequencing depth, rarefaction of the sorted-subset datasets indicated that sequencing was incomplete. The small number of donors limited the genetic and exposure-history diversity represented.

TCR CDR3 regions were amplified from genomic DNA by multiplex PCR using the deep immunoSEQ assay. Extracted genomic DNA from each cell subset was spread evenly across all wells of several immunoSEQ 96-well plates, with each plate serving as a replicate. For sorted subsets, about 200 ng genomic DNA, equal to about 30,000 T cell genomes, was loaded into each replicate PCR. Purified libraries were quantified with a Qubit 3.0 fluorometer, sized on a Bioanalyzer 2100, and re-quantified with the KAPA Library Quantification kit. Every immunoSEQ 96-well plate was sequenced on a dedicated single-read 150-cycle Illumina NextSeq 550 flow cell. The authors processed their data as follows. Because the immunoSEQ output included only junctional sequences and no quality scores, the filtering could not be the same as the filtering used for full-length reads. Sequences were annotated with PyIR, a Python wrapper for IgBLAST v1.9, and V/J genes and CDR3 were assigned using IMGT germline references. Reads were filtered out if the reads had weak V/J assignments (E-value above 1e-6), no CDR3, stop codons, out-of-frame junctions, or ambiguous translated residues. A V3J clonotype was defined by an identical inferred V gene, J gene, and CDR3 amino acid sequence. Percentage overlap between repertoires was computed as shared unique clonotypes divided by the size of the smaller repertoire. RTK rarefaction, the Chao1 estimator, and Recon v2.1 estimates of unobserved clonotypes were used to assess repertoire richness. Generation probabilities were computed with OLGA for all TCRbeta clonotypes obtained by the gDNA method from a handful of donors. The table was pulled from immuneACCESS by TCRdb, which kept in-frame rearrangements only. Such tables lose some clones; where checked, under half of the loss comes from unresolved V genes, and the rest has no known cause. V and J calls and clone size are copied from that table; D and trimming were computed from the DNA. This sample lists 1,400,000 or so clones; approximately 98.5% were detected once. About 0.34% of the sample is held by the ten biggest clonotypes.

Donors were healthy HIV-negative adults with no recently reported acute infections or vaccinations. Every donor was a Caucasian adult residing in Nashville, Tennessee, USA. CD4+ T cells were enriched through magnetic negative selection, after which naive cells were positively selected on CD45RA and the remaining negative fraction served as the memory subset. After blood collection by leukapheresis, PBMCs were isolated using Ficoll-Histopaque density gradient centrifugation and then cryopreserved in the vapor phase of liquid nitrogen. Purity and quantity of every magnetically sorted T cell population were checked by analytical flow cytometry. From each sorted fraction, genomic DNA was isolated and quantified by UV absorbance on a Nanodrop 2000c. This clonotype was sampled from a man aged 25-45 years in good health. The sample comprised naive CD4+ T cells sorted from blood. What the cell subset or site label conveys for this sample: CD45RA+ positively selected.

The nucleotide sequence is given as TGCAGCGTTGGGGGTTGGGAGACTGAAGCTTTCTTT. Its protein product is CSVGGWETEAFF. The chain is made from TRBV29-1 and TRBJ1-1; the D gene cannot be resolved reliably. The junction shows trimming of 4 bases on V and 5 bases on J, plus 11 bases between the germline ends. CDR1 SQVTM and CDR2 ANQGSEA are derived from the germline V gene. The CDR3 starts with the cysteine, ends with the phenylalanine, and has 12 residues. The kept DNA is CDR3 alone, 36 bases in frame from the first base.